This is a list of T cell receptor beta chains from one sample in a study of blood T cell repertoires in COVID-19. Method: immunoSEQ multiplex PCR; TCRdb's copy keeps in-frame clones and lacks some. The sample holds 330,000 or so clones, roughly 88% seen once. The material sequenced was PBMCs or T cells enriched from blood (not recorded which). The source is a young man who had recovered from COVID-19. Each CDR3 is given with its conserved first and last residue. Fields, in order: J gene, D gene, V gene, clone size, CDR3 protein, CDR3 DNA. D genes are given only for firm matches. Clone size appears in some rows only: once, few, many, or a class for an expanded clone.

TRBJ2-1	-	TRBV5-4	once	CASSQINEQFF	TGTGCCAGCAGCCAGATCAATGAGCAGTTCTTC
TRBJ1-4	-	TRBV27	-	CASVTHKQAINEKLFF	TGTGCCAGCGTAACGCACAAACAGGCAATTAATGAAAAACTGTTTTTT
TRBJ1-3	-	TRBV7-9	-	CASSPPGGNTIYF	TGTGCCAGCAGTCCTCCAGGGGGAAACACCATATATTTT
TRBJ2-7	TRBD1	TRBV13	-	CASSLGWDRENEQYF	TGTGCCAGCAGCTTAGGCTGGGACAGGGAGAACGAGCAGTACTTC
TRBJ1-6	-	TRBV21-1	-	CASSKVGTSCPNSPLHF	TGTGCCAGCAGCAAAGTCGGGACATCCTGTCCTAATTCACCCCTCCACTTT
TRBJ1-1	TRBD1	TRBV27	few	CASSLYGTGTNTEAFF	TGTGCCAGCAGTTTATATGGGACAGGGACGAACACTGAAGCTTTCTTT
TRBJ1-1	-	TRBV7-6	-	CASSPRDRPMNTEAFF	TGTGCCAGCAGCCCCCGTGACAGGCCAATGAACACTGAAGCTTTCTTT
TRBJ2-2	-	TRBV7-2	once	CASSLGGGPTGELFF	TGTGCCAGCAGCTTAGGGGGGGGCCCCACCGGGGAGCTGTTTTTT
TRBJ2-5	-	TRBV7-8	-	CASSSGGTIQETQYF	TGTGCCAGCAGCTCAGGGGGGACGATTCAAGAGACCCAGTACTTC
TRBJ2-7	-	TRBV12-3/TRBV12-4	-	CASSHTKGEQYF	TGTGCCAGCAGCCACACCAAGGGGGAGCAGTACTTC
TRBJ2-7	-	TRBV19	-	CASSFGTSSYEQYF	TGTGCCAGTAGTTTCGGGACATCTTCCTACGAGCAGTACTTC
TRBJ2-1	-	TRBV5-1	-	CASSPGPGGEQFF	TGCGCCAGCAGCCCCGGACCCGGGGGTGAGCAGTTCTTC
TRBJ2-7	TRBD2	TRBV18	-	CASSLGLAGNTYEQYF	TGTGCCAGCTCATTGGGACTAGCGGGTAACACCTACGAGCAGTACTTC
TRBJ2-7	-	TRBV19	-	CASSTATGATYEQYF	TGTGCCAGTAGTACTGCTACGGGAGCCACCTACGAGCAGTACTTC
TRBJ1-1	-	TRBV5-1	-	CASSWSGRARGGTEAFF	TGCGCCAGCAGCTGGAGCGGACGTGCACGAGGAGGCACTGAAGCTTTCTTT
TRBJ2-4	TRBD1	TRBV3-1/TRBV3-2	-	CASSQETGTGYHIQYF	TGTGCCAGCAGCCAAGAGACCGGGACAGGGTACCACATTCAGTACTTC
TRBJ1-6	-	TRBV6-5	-	CASGSEVNYNSPLHF	TGTGCCAGCGGCAGCGAGGTAAACTATAATTCACCCCTCCACTTT
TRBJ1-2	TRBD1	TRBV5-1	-	CASSGGLGQGYGYTF	TGCGCCAGCAGCGGCGGACTGGGACAGGGGTATGGCTACACCTTC
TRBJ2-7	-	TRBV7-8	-	CASSPSGSYEQYF	TGTGCCAGCAGCCCCTCCGGCTCCTACGAGCAGTACTTC
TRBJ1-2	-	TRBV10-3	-	CAISESTRPNYGYTF	TGTGCCATCAGTGAGTCGACTCGACCAAACTATGGCTACACCTTC
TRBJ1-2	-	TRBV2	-	CASRGPYGYTF	TGTGCCAGCAGGGGGCCGTATGGCTACACCTTC